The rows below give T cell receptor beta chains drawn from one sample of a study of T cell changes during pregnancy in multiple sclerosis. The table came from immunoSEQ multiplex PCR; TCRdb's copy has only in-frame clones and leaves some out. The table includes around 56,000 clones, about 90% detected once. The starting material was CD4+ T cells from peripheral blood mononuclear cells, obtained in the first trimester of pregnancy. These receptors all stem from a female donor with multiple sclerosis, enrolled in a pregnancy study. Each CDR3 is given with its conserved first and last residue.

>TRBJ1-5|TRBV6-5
CASSNTGLQPQHF
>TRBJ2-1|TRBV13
CASTRLQSGGTSYNEQFF
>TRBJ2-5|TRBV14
CASSQTSPNQLAVETQYF
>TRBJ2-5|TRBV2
CATSPGLAGGEETQYF
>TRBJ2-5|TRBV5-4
CASSLGGGFSQETQYF
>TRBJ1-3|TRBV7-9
CASRPREGARAVGNTIYF
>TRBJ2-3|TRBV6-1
CASFIIAGFTDTQYF
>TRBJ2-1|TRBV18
CASSPPPTGPKYNEQFF
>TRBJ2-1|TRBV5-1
CASSLEGVNEQFF
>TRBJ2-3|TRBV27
CASSQNTGTGRTDTQYF
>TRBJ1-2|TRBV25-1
CASSVSGEGYTF
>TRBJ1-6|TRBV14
CASSPLTPGGNSPLHF